These 17 T cell receptor beta chains originate from one sample sequenced in a study of CD8+ T cells in alopecia areata. It was cDNA, reverse transcribed from extracted RNA, that served as the sequencing template. Sequencing was performed with immunoSEQ multiplex PCR; in TCRdb, only in-frame clones are kept and a portion is missing. Of some 200,000 clones listed, about three fifths are singletons. Treatment specified: oral pan-JAK inhibitor, 5-10 mg twice daily. This sample comprised CD4+ T cells sorted from blood, obtained at week 4, from a patient treated with tofacitinib. These receptors were collected from a human donor with alopecia areata.

The chain employs TRBV30 and TRBJ2-7; 10 positions agree with TRBD1. The CDR3 has 14 amino acids. CDR1 and CDR2 from the germline V gene are GTSNPN and SVGIG (reference sequence). V was pared by 2 bases and J by 3 bases, with 4 bases of the junction left unmatched. The CDR3 DNA reads TGTGCCTGGAGTCGGGACAGGGGACTCTACGAGCAGTACTTC. Protein: CAWSRDRGLYEQYF. The entire variable domain, with the rest obtained from reference TRBV30 and TRBJ2-7, is as follows: SQTIHQWPATLVQPVGSPLSLECTVEGTSNPNLYWYRQAAGRGLQLLFYSVGIGQISSEVPQNLSASRPQDRQFILSSKKLLLSDSGFYLCAWSRDRGLYEQYFGPGTRLTVT.

CDR3 residues: CASSPRGRGWGYTF. For the CDR3, the DNA is TGTGCCAGCAGCCCCCGGGGGAGGGGATGGGGCTACACCTTC. J is TRBJ1-2 and V is TRBV7-2; TRBD1 is a possible D gene (5 bases). Germline V gene sequence: CDR1 SGHTA, CDR2 FQGNSA. V dropped 5 bases and J dropped 8 bases, with 18 bases sitting between them. The CDR3 is 14 amino acids.

This clone was counted between two and nine times. The chain uses TRBV4-3 and TRBJ2-1; perhaps D is TRBD1 or TRBD2 (7 bases each). Germline CDR1 reads LGHNA; CDR2 reads YSLEER. CDR3 length: 16 amino acids. V gave up 1 base and J gave up 7 bases, with 17 bases separating them. In nucleotides, the CDR3 is TGCGCCAGCAGCCAAGGGGGGGAGGGGGCCGGTAATGAGCAGTTCTTC. Translated: CASSQGGEGAGNEQFF.

This clone was recorded a few times. This chain joins TRBV29-1 and TRBJ1-1; D is unclear. This CDR3 is 11 amino acids long. V was clipped by 4 bases and J by 5 bases, with 8 bases between them. The germline CDR1 and CDR2 sequences are SQVTM and ANQGSEA. Written as DNA, the CDR3 is TGCAGCGTTGTATGGGATACTGAAGCTTTCTTT. This codes for CSVVWDTEAFF.

The chain employs TRBV9 and TRBJ2-2; D remains unclear. The germline V gene has CDR1 SGDLS and CDR2 YYNGEE. V gave up 6 bases and J gave up 3 bases, with 6 bases separating them. CDR3 length: 12 amino acids. The CDR3: CASTRDTGELFF. DNA of the CDR3: TGTGCCAGCACTCGGGACACCGGGGAGCTGTTTTTT.

This chain links TRBV7-9 with TRBJ2-4; D might be TRBD2 (5 bases). The CDR3 totals 11 residues. In germline, CDR1 is SEHNR, CDR2 FQNEAQ (reference sequence). V shed 5 bases and J shed 8 bases, with 7 bases lying between them. The CDR3 protein is CASSLGDIQYF. CDR3 nucleotide sequence: TGTGCCAGCAGCCTCGGGGACATTCAGTACTTC. The variable domain in full, completed from reference TRBV7-9 and TRBJ2-4, reads DTGVSQNPRHKITKRGQNVTFRCDPISEHNRLYWYRQTLGQGPEFLTYFQNEAQLEKSRLLSDRFSAERPKGSFSTLEIQRTEQGDSAMYLCASSLGDIQYFGAGTRLSVL.

The chain is built from TRBV6-5 and TRBJ1-2, with 7 bases aligning to TRBD1. Trimming took 5 bases from V and 8 from J; bases not matched to a gene: 8. CDR1 MNHEY and CDR2 SVGAGI come from the germline V gene. This CDR3 contains 13 residues. The CDR3 reads CASSLDGQEGYTF. CDR3 bases: TGTGCCAGCAGTCTGGACGGACAGGAGGGCTACACCTTC.

The chain is built from TRBV2 and TRBJ2-6; D tentatively fits TRBD1 or TRBD2 (6 bases each). Germline assignment: CDR1 SNHLY and CDR2 FYNNEI. V dropped 2 bases and J dropped 0 bases, with 11 bases sitting between them. The CDR3 covers 17 residues. CDR3 nucleotides: TGTGCCAGCAGTGAACAGGGGAGGATCTCTGGGGCCAACGTCCTGACTTTC. This codes for CASSEQGRISGANVLTF.

The chain employs TRBV11-1 and TRBJ2-7; D unresolved. Germline CDR1 SGHAT, CDR2 FQDESV (reference sequence). The length of the CDR3 is 14 residues. V lost 5 bases to trimming and J lost 0 bases, with 11 bases between them. Here the CDR3 reads CASSKEASSYEQYF. The CDR3 coding sequence is TGTGCCAGCAGCAAAGAGGCTAGCTCCTACGAGCAGTACTTC.

The genes are TRBV29-1 and TRBJ1-1, with D possibly matching TRBD1 (5 bases). V was shortened by 8 bases and J by 1 base, with 11 bases between the two germline ends. The CDR3 sequence is 12 residues long. Germline V gene sequence: CDR1 SQVTM, CDR2 ANQGSEA. For the CDR3, the DNA is TGCAGCTCAGGGCCGACGAACACTGAAGCTTTCTTT. It yields the protein CSSGPTNTEAFF.

The rearrangement links TRBV30 to TRBJ1-5, with D perhaps TRBD1 (6 bases). CDR3 length: 13 residues. V dropped 5 bases and J dropped 5 bases, with 13 bases sitting between them. Per the germline V gene, CDR1 is GTSNPN and CDR2 is SVGIG (reference sequence). CDR3 loop: CAWASGEHQPQHF. CDR3 DNA sequence: TGTGCCTGGGCCTCAGGGGAACATCAGCCCCAGCATTTT.

This clone has more than one count but fewer than ten. A junction end diverges from the germline sequence, so it may reflect a read error. This chain connects TRBV30 to TRBJ1-6; D not certain. CDR3 length: 11 amino acids. The germline gives CDR1 GTSNPN, CDR2 SVGIG (reference sequence). The CDR3 is CAWSFGERALF. CDR3 nucleotide sequence: TGTGCCTGGAGTTTCGGGGAAAGGGCTCTCTTT. Full variable domain (rest looked up from reference TRBV30 and TRBJ1-6): SQTIHQWPATLVQPVGSPLSLECTVEGTSNPNLYWYRQAAGRGLQLLFYSVGIGQISSEVPQNLSASRPQDRQFILSSKKLLLSDSGFYLCAWSFGERALFGNGTRLTVT.

V gene TRBV6-5 combines with J gene TRBJ1-2; possible D gene TRBD1, 5 bases. The CDR3 has 16 amino acids. The germline CDR1 and CDR2 sequences are MNHEY and SVGAGI. Trimming cost V 4 bases and J 1 base, with 16 bases left between them. The CDR3 spells CASSSPAREVNYGYTF. The CDR3 nucleotides read TGTGCCAGCAGTTCCCCTGCCAGGGAGGTTAACTATGGCTACACCTTC.

V is TRBV6-5 and J is TRBJ1-5; D unresolved. The germline gives CDR1 MNHEY, CDR2 SVGAGI. V lost 2 bases to trimming and J lost 4 bases, with 9 bases between them. The CDR3 loop spans 14 amino acids. CDR3 sequence: CASSYRLGNQPQHF. CDR3 nucleotide sequence: TGTGCCAGCAGTTACAGATTGGGAAATCAGCCCCAGCATTTT.

A few counts support this clone. The sample contains more than one DNA sequence encoding this CDR3. The chain carries TRBV7-2 and TRBJ1-6; D not certain. The CDR3 is 12 residues long. Trimming took 2 bases from V and 6 from J, leaving 2 bases between them. Per germline, CDR1 SGHTA and CDR2 FQGNSA. The CDR3 DNA sequence: TGTGCCAGCAGCTTACCTAATTCACCCCTCCACTTT. Translating gives CASSLPNSPLHF.

The rearrangement joins TRBV29-1 to TRBJ2-3; 9 nucleotides line up with TRBD1. The trim removed 5 bases at V and 2 bases at J, leaving 5 bases unmatched. This CDR3 is 14 amino acids long. Germline assignment: CDR1 SQVTM and CDR2 ANQGSEA. CDR3 protein: CSVHHRGLTDTQYF. The CDR3 region has the DNA TGCAGCGTTCACCACAGGGGGCTCACAGATACGCAGTATTTT.

This clone was found once. V gene TRBV30 combines with J gene TRBJ2-7, with D perhaps TRBD2 (6 bases). The CDR3 sequence is 12 residues long. V was trimmed by 5 bases and J by 0 bases, leaving 8 bases between them. Per germline, CDR1 GTSNPN and CDR2 SVGIG (reference sequence). The CDR3 here is CAWGGNSYEQYF. The CDR3 DNA reads as TGTGCCTGGGGGGGGAACTCCTACGAGCAGTACTTC.